The 18 T cell receptor beta chains below come from one sample, sequenced in a study of post-analysis software for immune sequencing data. Study observations and caveats: Included in a set of about 5 TRBV segments more frequent in patients than controls were TRBV5-6, TRBV5-1 and TRBV20-1.

cDNA libraries for TCR beta contained unique molecular identifiers. Each CDR3 protein gets one entry after TCRdb re-called the PCR reads with MiXCR. The sample carries hundreds of thousands of distinct CDR3 sequences, around 64% recorded once. Their specific antigens are unknown. The sequencing sample was made of blood. Every receptor here comes from a girl aged 2 to 10 with multiple sclerosis.

In this sample, this clonotype turned up a few times. The chain's CDR3 is CASSFGLAGGGEQFF. The DNA of the CDR3 is TGTGCCAGCAGTTTTGGACTAGCGGGAGGGGGTGAGCAGTTCTTC. The gene calls are TRBV12-3 or TRBV12-4 and TRBJ2-1; 15 bases match TRBD2. V shed 3 bases and J 9 bases; nucleotides not matched to a gene: 3. The length of the CDR3 is 15 residues.

V gene TRBV20-1 combines with J gene TRBJ2-1; TRBD2 might be the D (5 bases). Germline loops: CDR1 DFQATT, CDR2 SNEGSKA (reference sequence). There are 15 residues in the CDR3. The ends were cut back, 0 bases at V and 6 bases at J, with 15 bases in the middle. CDR3 sequence (DNA): TGCAGTGCTAGAGATCCCAGCGTGAGCGGCAATGAGCAGTTCTTC. Amino acid sequence: CSARDPSVSGNEQFF.

The V call is TRBV20-1, the J call TRBJ2-1, with D possibly matching TRBD2 (6 bases). Germline V gene lookup returns CDR1 DFQATT and CDR2 SNEGSKA (reference sequence). Trimming shortened V by 6 bases and J by 6 bases, and 15 bases separated the two germline ends. CDR3 length: 13 residues. The CDR3 region has the DNA TGCAGTGCCAGGCCTGTCGGGGGCAATGAGCAGTTCTTC. Translation gives CSARPVGGNEQFF.

A few counts support this clonotype. The gene calls are TRBV6-5 and TRBJ2-7; 7 bases agree with TRBD1. This CDR3 has 14 amino acids. Germline lookup yields CDR1 MNHEY and CDR2 SVGAGI. The V segment lost 6 bases and the J segment 2 bases; nucleotides outside the gene matches: 7. The CDR3 region has the DNA TGTGCCAGCAGGACCTCGGGACAGACCTACGAGCAGTACTTC. This translates into CASRTSGQTYEQYF.

The chain has TRBV4-3 and TRBJ1-2; 7 bases line up with TRBD1. The CDR3 sequence is 15 residues long. The germline CDR1 and CDR2 sequences are LGHNA and YSLEER. Trimming at V came to 0 bases and at J to 4 bases, leaving 5 bases not matched to a gene. The CDR3 DNA reads as TGCGCCAGCAGCCAAGATCAGGGGGGCAGCTATGGCTACACCTTC. It specifies CASSQDQGGSYGYTF.

V is TRBV20-1 and J is TRBJ2-7; tentatively, D is TRBD2 (5 bases). The CDR3 has 13 residues. CDR1 DFQATT and CDR2 SNEGSKA come from the germline V gene (reference sequence). Deletions cut 2 bases from V and 4 bases from J, with 12 bases between. The CDR3 DNA reads as TGCAGTGCTAGAACTAGAGATACTTACGAGCAGTACTTC. It encodes CSARTRDTYEQYF.

The sample holds a few counts of this clonotype. The CDR3 bases are TGTGCCGCCGCTTCTCTGAAACGCTACAATGAGCAGTTCTTC. Protein: CAAASLKRYNEQFF. The V call is TRBV6-1, the J call TRBJ2-1; the D is unclear. V lost 11 bases and J 3 bases, leaving 17 bases between the germline ends. Germline lookup yields CDR1 MNHNS and CDR2 SASEGT. This CDR3 comprises 14 residues.

The chain couples TRBV5-1 to TRBJ2-1; no reliable D call. V lost 3 bases and J 3 bases, leaving 13 bases between the germline ends. Germline V CDR1 and CDR2: SGHRS, YFSETQ. The CDR3 is 15 residues long. The CDR3, as DNA: TGCGCCAGCAGCTCGGCCTCCAGAAGCTACAATGAGCAGTTCTTC. Its translation is CASSSASRSYNEQFF.

In DNA form, the CDR3 reads TGTGCCAGCAGCCCCGGGGAGCTGTTTTTT. This sequence encodes CASSPGELFF. The chain has TRBV5-6 and TRBJ2-2; D uncertain. The V end was cut by 4 bases, the J end by 6 bases, with 1 base between. CDR1 is SGHDT and CDR2 is YYEEEE in the germline V gene. The CDR3 runs to 10 residues.

J is TRBJ1-1 and V is TRBV4-2; D might be TRBD1 (6 bases). Germline V gene sequence: CDR1 LGHNA, CDR2 YNFKEQ. The CDR3 runs to 13 residues. Trimming took 11 bases from V and 5 from J, leaving 18 bases between them. The CDR3: CASWRQGSTEAFF. For the CDR3, the DNA is TGTGCCTCTTGGAGGCAGGGGAGTACTGAAGCTTTCTTT.

A few counts support this clonotype. The chain is built from TRBV7-8 and TRBJ1-1; D unclear. With 4 bases removed from V and 1 base from J, the gap between germline ends came to 10 bases. CDR1 and CDR2 from the germline V gene are SGHVS and FQNEAQ. This CDR3 contains 14 residues. The DNA of the CDR3 is TGTGCCAGCAGCTCCGGAATGGAGAACACTGAAGCTTTCTTT. Encoded protein: CASSSGMENTEAFF. The full variable domain, rest sourced from reference TRBV7-8 and TRBJ1-1, is GAGVSQSPRYKVAKRGQDVALRCDPISGHVSLFWYQQALGQGPEFLTYFQNEAQLDKSGLPSDRFFAERPEGSVSTLKIQRTQQEDSAVYLCASSSGMENTEAFFGQGTRLTVV.

This chain connects TRBV29-1 to TRBJ2-3; TRBD2 agrees at 8 bases. The CDR3 length is 16 residues. J gave up 2 bases and V 5 bases, and 12 bases lay outside the gene matches. Germline V gene data show CDR1 as SQVTM and CDR2 as ANQGSEA. The CDR3 here is CSVSGGSGKITDTQYF. For the CDR3, the DNA is TGCAGCGTTTCTGGTGGTAGCGGGAAGATCACAGATACGCAGTATTTT.

The rearrangement uses TRBV7-9 and TRBJ2-1; D remains ambiguous. The DNA end is more similar to TRBJ2-7, so the J call may be wrong. The germline gives CDR1 SEHNR, CDR2 FQNEAQ (reference sequence). The CDR3 is 14 amino acids. The CDR3 protein is CASTSDFAYNEQYF. CDR3 coding DNA: TGTGCCAGCACCTCAGACTTCGCCTACAATGAGCAGTACTTC.

This clonotype was recorded a few times. This chain's CDR3 is CASSPQGLEFLDGYTF. Written as DNA, the CDR3 is TGTGCCAGCAGTCCCCAGGGCCTTGAGTTTTTGGATGGCTACACCTTC. This chain joins TRBV6-5 and TRBJ1-2, with a tentative D call TRBD1 (5 bases). The CDR3 is 16 residues long. Germline V gene sequence: CDR1 MNHEY, CDR2 SVGAGI. With 5 bases removed from V and 6 bases from J, the gap between germline ends came to 22 bases.

The V gene is TRBV29-1, the J gene TRBJ2-3, with D tentatively TRBD1 (7 bases). Germline V gene sequence: CDR1 SQVTM, CDR2 ANQGSEA. V lost 7 bases and J 6 bases, leaving 14 bases between the germline ends. The CDR3 is made up of 12 amino acids. The CDR3 DNA reads as TGCAGCGGCACCAGGGGGGCGGATACGCAGTATTTT. It encodes CSGTRGADTQYF.

This sequence joins TRBV5-1 and TRBJ2-7; 8 positions agree with TRBD2. V dropped 3 bases and J dropped 0; count of bases not matched to a gene: 8. Germline values: CDR1 SGHRS, CDR2 YFSETQ. This CDR3 spans 16 amino acids. The CDR3 coding sequence is TGCGCCAGCAGCTACGGACTAGCTCAGAGCTCCTACGAGCAGTACTTC. Translation gives CASSYGLAQSSYEQYF.

The chain combines TRBV28 with TRBJ1-5; TRBD1 might be the D (5 bases). The length of the CDR3 is 13 residues. Germline V gives CDR1 MDHEN, CDR2 SYDVKM. V was shortened by 3 bases and J by 13 bases, with 16 bases between the two germline ends. CDR3 residues: CASSFGGALGQHF. In DNA, the CDR3 is TGTGCCAGCAGTTTTGGCGGGGCACTGGGGCAGCATTTT.

This sequence joins TRBV6-6 and TRBJ2-1; the D is unclear. The CDR3 extends over 12 amino acids. CDR1 is MNHNY and CDR2 is SVGAGI in the germline V gene (reference sequence). V was clipped by 2 bases and J by 10 bases, with 9 bases between them. The CDR3 region has the DNA TGTGCCAGCAGTTACACCATGTCGGAGCAGTTCTTC. This gives the protein CASSYTMSEQFF.